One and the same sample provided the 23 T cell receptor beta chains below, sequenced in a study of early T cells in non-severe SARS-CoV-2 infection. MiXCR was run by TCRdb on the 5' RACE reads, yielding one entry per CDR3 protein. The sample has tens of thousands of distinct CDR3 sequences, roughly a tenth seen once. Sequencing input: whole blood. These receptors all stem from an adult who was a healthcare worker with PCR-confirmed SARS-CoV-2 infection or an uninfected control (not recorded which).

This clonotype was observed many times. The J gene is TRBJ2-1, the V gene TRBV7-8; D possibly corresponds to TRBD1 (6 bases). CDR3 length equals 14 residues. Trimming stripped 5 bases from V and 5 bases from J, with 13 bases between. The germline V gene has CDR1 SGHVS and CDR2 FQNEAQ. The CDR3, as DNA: TGTGCCAGCAGCCCCCGGGACAACAACAATGAGCAGTTCTTC. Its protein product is CASSPRDNNNEQFF.

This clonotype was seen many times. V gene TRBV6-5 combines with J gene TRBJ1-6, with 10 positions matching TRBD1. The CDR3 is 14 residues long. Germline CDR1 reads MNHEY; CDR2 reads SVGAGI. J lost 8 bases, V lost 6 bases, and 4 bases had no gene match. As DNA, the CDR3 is TGTGCCAGCAGCACCGGGACAGGGGATTCACCCCTCCACTTT. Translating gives CASSTGTGDSPLHF.

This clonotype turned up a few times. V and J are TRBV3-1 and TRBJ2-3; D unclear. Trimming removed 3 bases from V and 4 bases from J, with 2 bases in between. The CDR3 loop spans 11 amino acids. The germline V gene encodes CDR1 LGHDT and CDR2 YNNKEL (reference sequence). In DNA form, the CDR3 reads TGTGCCAGCAGCCATTCAGATACGCAGTATTTT. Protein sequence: CASSHSDTQYF.

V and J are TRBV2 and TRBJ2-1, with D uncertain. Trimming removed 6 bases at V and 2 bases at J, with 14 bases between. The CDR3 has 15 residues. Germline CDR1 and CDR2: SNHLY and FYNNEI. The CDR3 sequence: CASRVEVSPYNEQFF. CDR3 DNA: TGTGCCAGCAGAGTTGAAGTTTCTCCCTACAATGAGCAGTTCTTC.

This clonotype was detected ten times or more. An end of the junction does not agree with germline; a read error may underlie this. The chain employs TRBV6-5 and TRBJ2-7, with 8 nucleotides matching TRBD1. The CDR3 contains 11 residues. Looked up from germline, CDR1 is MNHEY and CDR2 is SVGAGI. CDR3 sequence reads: CASSSGQVTDF. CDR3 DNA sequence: TGTGCCAGCAGCTCGGGACAGGTGACGGACTTC.

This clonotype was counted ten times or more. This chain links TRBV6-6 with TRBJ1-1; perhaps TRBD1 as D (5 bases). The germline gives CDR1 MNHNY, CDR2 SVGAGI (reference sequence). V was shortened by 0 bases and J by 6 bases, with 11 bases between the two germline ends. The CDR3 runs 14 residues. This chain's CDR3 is CASSYSSQGSEAFF. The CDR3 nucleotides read TGTGCCAGCAGTTACTCGTCGCAGGGCTCTGAAGCTTTCTTT.

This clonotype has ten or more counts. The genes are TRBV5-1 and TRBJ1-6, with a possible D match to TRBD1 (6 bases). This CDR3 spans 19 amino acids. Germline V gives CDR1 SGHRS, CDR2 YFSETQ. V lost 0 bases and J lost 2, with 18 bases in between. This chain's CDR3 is CASSLDADTGIAYNSPLHF. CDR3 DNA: TGCGCCAGCAGCTTGGATGCGGACACAGGGATAGCCTATAATTCACCCCTCCACTTT. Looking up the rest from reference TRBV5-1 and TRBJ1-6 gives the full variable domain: KAGVTQTPRYLIKTRGQQVTLSCSPISGHRSVSWYQQTPGQGLQFLFEYFSETQRNKGNFPGRFSGRQFSNSRSEMNVSTLELGDSALYLCASSLDADTGIAYNSPLHFGNGTRLTVT.

The CDR3 DNA follows: TGTGCCAGCAGCCTCTCTTTGAATTCACCCCTCCACTTT. Encoded protein: CASSLSLNSPLHF. This rearrangement joins TRBV7-3 to TRBJ1-6, with no clear D. Germline loops: CDR1 SGHTA, CDR2 FQGTGA. Trimming removed 5 bases at V and 7 bases at J, with 9 bases between. This CDR3 is 13 amino acids long.

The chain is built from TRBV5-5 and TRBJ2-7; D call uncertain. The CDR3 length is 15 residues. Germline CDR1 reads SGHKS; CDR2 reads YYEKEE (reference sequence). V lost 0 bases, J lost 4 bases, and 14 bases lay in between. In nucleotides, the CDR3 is TGTGCCAGCAGCTTGGAAAAAGGCTCGGGTTACGAGCAGTACTTC. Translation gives CASSLEKGSGYEQYF.

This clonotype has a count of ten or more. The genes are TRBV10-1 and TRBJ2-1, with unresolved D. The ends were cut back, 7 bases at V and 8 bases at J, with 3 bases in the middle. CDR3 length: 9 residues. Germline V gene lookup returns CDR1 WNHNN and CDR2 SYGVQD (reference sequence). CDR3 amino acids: CASIDEQFF. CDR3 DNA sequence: TGCGCCAGCATAGATGAGCAGTTCTTC.

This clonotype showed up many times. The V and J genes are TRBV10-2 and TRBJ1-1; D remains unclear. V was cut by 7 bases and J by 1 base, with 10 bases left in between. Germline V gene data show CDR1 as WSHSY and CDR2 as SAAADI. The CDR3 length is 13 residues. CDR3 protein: CASILTGNTEAFF. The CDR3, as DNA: TGCGCCAGCATCCTGACGGGGAACACTGAAGCTTTCTTT.

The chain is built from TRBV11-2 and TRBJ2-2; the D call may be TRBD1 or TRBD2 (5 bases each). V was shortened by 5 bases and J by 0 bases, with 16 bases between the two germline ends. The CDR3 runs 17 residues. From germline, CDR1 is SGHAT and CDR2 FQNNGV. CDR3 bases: TGTGCCAGCAGCCCAGGGACCTGGGCAACGAACACCGGGGAGCTGTTTTTT. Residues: CASSPGTWATNTGELFF.

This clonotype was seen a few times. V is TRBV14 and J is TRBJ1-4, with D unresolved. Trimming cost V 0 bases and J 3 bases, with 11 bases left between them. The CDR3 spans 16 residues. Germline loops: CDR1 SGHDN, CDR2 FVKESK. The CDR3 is CASSQEAQPPNEKLFF. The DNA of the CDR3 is TGTGCCAGCAGCCAAGAAGCACAGCCTCCTAATGAAAAACTGTTTTTT.

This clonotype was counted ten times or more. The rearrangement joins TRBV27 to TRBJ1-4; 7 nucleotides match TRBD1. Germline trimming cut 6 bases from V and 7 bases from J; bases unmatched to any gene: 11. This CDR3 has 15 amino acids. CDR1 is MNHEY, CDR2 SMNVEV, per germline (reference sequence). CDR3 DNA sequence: TGTGCCAGCAGCCCGTACACAAACAGGGGTGAAAAACTGTTTTTT. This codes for CASSPYTNRGEKLFF. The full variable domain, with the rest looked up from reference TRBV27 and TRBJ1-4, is EAQVTQNPRYLITVTGKKLTVTCSQNMNHEYMSWYRQDPGLGLRQIYYSMNVEVTDKGDVPEGYKVSRKEKRNFPLILESPSPNQTSLYFCASSPYTNRGEKLFFGSGTQLSVL.

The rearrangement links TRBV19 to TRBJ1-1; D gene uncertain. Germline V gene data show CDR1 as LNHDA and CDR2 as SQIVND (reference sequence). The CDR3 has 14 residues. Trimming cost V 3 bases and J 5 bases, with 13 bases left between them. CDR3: CASSIGIGETEAFF. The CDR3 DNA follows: TGTGCCAGTAGTATTGGAATAGGAGAGACTGAAGCTTTCTTT.

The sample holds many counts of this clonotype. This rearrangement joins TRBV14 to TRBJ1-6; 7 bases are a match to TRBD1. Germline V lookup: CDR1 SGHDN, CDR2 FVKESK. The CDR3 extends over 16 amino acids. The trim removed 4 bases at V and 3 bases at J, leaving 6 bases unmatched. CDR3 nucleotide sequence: TGTGCCAGCAGCCTAAATACAGGGGTCTATAATTCACCCCTCCACTTT. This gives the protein CASSLNTGVYNSPLHF.

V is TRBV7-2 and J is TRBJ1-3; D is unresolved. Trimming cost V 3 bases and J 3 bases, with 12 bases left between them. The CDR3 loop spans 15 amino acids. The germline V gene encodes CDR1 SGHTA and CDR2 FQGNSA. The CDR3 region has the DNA TGTGCCAGCAGCTTGTCCAGAGGCAGTGGAAACACCATATATTTT. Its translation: CASSLSRGSGNTIYF.

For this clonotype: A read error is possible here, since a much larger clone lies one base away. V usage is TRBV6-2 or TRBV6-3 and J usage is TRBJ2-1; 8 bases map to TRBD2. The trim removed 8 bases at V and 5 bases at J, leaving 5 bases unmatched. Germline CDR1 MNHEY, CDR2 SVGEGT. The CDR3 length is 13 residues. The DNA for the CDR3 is TGTGCCAGCGGAATTAGCGGGGACAATGAGCAGTTCTTC. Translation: CASGISGDNEQFF.

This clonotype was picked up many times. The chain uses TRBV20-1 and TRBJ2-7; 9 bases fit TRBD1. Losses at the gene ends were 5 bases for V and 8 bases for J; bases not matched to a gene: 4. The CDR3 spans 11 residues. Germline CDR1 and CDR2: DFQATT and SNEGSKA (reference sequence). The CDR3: CSAWDRDKQYF. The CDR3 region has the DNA TGCAGTGCTTGGGACAGGGACAAGCAGTACTTC.

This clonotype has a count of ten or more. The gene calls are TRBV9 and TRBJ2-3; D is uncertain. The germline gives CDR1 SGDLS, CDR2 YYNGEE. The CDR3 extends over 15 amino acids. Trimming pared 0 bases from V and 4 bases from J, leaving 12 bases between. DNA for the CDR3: TGTGCCAGCAGCGTAGCAAATAATGTAGCAGATACGCAGTATTTT. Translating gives CASSVANNVADTQYF.

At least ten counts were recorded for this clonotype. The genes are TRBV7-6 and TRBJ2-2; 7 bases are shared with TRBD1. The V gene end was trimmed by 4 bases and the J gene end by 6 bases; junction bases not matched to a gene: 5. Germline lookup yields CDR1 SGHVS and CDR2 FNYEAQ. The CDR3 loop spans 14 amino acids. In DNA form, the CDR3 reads TGTGCCAGCAGCTCGGGACAGAGAGCCGGGGAGCTGTTTTTT. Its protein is CASSSGQRAGELFF.

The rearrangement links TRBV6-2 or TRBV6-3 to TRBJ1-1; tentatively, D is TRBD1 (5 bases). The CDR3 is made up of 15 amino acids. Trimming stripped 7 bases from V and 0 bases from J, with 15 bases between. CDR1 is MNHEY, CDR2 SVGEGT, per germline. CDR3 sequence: CASTLFGALNTEAFF. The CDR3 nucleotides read TGTGCCAGCACCCTATTCGGGGCGTTGAACACTGAAGCTTTCTTT.

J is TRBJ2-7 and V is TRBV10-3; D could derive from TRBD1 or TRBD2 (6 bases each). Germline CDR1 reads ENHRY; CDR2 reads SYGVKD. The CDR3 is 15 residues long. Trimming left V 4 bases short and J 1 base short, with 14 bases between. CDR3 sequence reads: CAISGGVTGSYEQYF. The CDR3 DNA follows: TGTGCCATCAGTGGGGGGGTCACAGGGTCCTACGAGCAGTACTTC.